These 13 T cell receptor beta chains share one sample of origin, sequenced in a study of human T cells and chemical hapten exposure. It was unfractionated whole blood from which total RNA was extracted. TCRdb fed the 5' RACE reads into MiXCR, producing one record per CDR3 protein. The table lists under 100,000 distinct CDR3 sequences, roughly 15% of them singletons, with under 7.5% in the top ten. The receptors shown here come from a female donor in good health.

The chain is built from TRBV20-1 and TRBJ2-1; no reliable D call. Trimming stripped 6 bases from V and 9 bases from J, with 12 bases between. The CDR3 consists of 11 residues. Germline V gene lookup returns CDR1 DFQATT and CDR2 SNEGSKA (reference sequence). The CDR3 DNA is TGCAGTGCCCAGAAAGGGCCTGAGCAGTTCTTC. Amino acid sequence: CSAQKGPEQFF.

The genes are TRBV5-1 and TRBJ2-1, with 13 bases that match TRBD2. V was pared by 5 bases and J by 4 bases, with 6 bases of the junction left unmatched. This CDR3 has 16 residues. Germline V gene data show CDR1 as SGHRS and CDR2 as YFSETQ. The CDR3 here is CASSHGLAGVYNEQFF. CDR3 coding DNA: TGCGCCAGCAGTCATGGACTAGCGGGAGTGTACAATGAGCAGTTCTTC.

Many counts were recorded for this clonotype. This chain uses TRBV18 with TRBJ1-1; 7 nucleotides line up with TRBD1. Germline CDR1 is KGHSH and CDR2 is LQKENI. The trim removed 2 bases at V and 5 bases at J, leaving 5 bases unmatched. The CDR3 has 14 amino acids. The CDR3 DNA reads TGTGCCAGCTCACCAAGAACAGGGGAAACTGAAGCTTTCTTT. Translation: CASSPRTGETEAFF.

This clonotype occurred many times. The genes are TRBV20-1 and TRBJ1-5; D is possibly TRBD1 (6 bases). V dropped 5 bases and J dropped 7 bases, with 15 bases sitting between them. Germline CDR1 is DFQATT and CDR2 is SNEGSKA (reference sequence). CDR3 length: 13 amino acids. CDR3 sequence reads: CSAPTGAGQPQHF. The CDR3 DNA follows: TGCAGTGCTCCCACGGGGGCTGGACAGCCCCAGCATTTT.

At least ten counts were recorded for this clonotype. V gene TRBV6-2 or TRBV6-3 combines with J gene TRBJ1-6; a weak D match, TRBD1 (5 bases). With 6 bases removed from V and 5 bases from J, the gap between germline ends came to 20 bases. CDR3 size: 17 residues. Germline CDR1 is MNHEY and CDR2 is SVGEGT. The CDR3 region has the DNA TGTGCCAGCAGACACGTTCGGGGAGGACACAATAATTCACCCCTCCACTTT. This encodes CASRHVRGGHNNSPLHF.

This clonotype was counted many times. The rearrangement links TRBV28 to TRBJ2-4; the D gene is possibly TRBD2 (6 bases). This CDR3 region has 18 residues. V dropped 1 base and J dropped 0 bases, with 16 bases sitting between them. Per germline, CDR1 MDHEN and CDR2 SYDVKM. CDR3 protein: CASSLYFVGLLAKNIQYF. DNA for the CDR3: TGTGCCAGCAGTTTATACTTTGTGGGACTGTTAGCCAAAAACATTCAGTACTTC.

This clonotype has more than one count but fewer than ten. This chain connects TRBV7-2 to TRBJ1-6, with D hard to call. Germline V gene lookup returns CDR1 SGHTA and CDR2 FQGNSA. The CDR3 is 14 amino acids. Trimming stripped 3 bases from V and 8 bases from J, with 11 bases between. The chain's CDR3 is CASSLDPGDSPLHF. CDR3 bases: TGTGCCAGCAGCTTGGACCCTGGGGATTCACCCCTCCACTTT.

The V gene is TRBV30, the J gene TRBJ1-2, with 8 bases lining up with TRBD1. The CDR3 runs 15 residues. Looked up from germline, CDR1 is GTSNPN and CDR2 is SVGIG (reference sequence). J was trimmed by 4 bases and V by 1 base; bases with no gene match: 8. The CDR3 coding sequence is TGTGCCTGGAGTGGGACAGGGTCCCCTCGCTATGGCTACACCTTC. It translates to CAWSGTGSPRYGYTF.

The chain joins TRBV12-3 or TRBV12-4 to TRBJ1-4; no firm D call. Trimming removed 5 bases at V and 0 bases at J, with 13 bases between. The CDR3 sequence is 16 residues long. The CDR3, as DNA: TGTGCCAGCAGTCCCGGACGGAGGTCAACTAATGAAAAACTGTTTTTT. It translates to CASSPGRRSTNEKLFF.

The gene calls are TRBV20-1 and TRBJ2-7; 9 bases agree with TRBD1. V trimming: 2 bases; J trimming: 5 bases; junction bases outside the gene matches: 10. This CDR3 spans 15 amino acids. The germline V gene encodes CDR1 DFQATT and CDR2 SNEGSKA (reference sequence). The CDR3 sequence is CSARPPGQGINEQYF. The CDR3 nucleotides read TGCAGTGCTAGACCCCCCGGACAGGGGATAAACGAGCAGTACTTC.

This clonotype was found a few times. The CDR3: CASSDVDRGYEQYF. CDR3 DNA: TGTGCCAGCAGTGATGTGGACAGGGGCTACGAGCAGTACTTC. J is TRBJ2-7 and V is TRBV6-1; 9 bases map to TRBD1. The CDR3 totals 14 residues. V was pared by 3 bases and J by 3 bases, with 3 bases of the junction left unmatched. The germline V gene has CDR1 MNHNS and CDR2 SASEGT.

This clonotype appeared a few times. V is TRBV20-1 and J is TRBJ2-7; perhaps TRBD1 as D (6 bases). Trimming removed 4 bases at V and 3 bases at J, with 16 bases between. Germline V lookup: CDR1 DFQATT, CDR2 SNEGSKA (reference sequence). The CDR3 is 14 residues long. The CDR3 DNA is TGCAGTGCTATAGAAGGGGGAGAAATCTACGAGCAGTACTTC. Translation gives CSAIEGGEIYEQYF.

The rearrangement links TRBV7-2 to TRBJ1-3; D is undetermined. Germline CDR1 is SGHTA and CDR2 is FQGNSA. Deletions cut 2 bases from V and 2 bases from J, with 13 bases between. The CDR3 sequence is 16 residues long. The CDR3 spells CASSLSNVGAGNTIYF. CDR3 nucleotides: TGTGCCAGCAGCTTATCTAACGTGGGTGCTGGAAACACCATATATTTT.